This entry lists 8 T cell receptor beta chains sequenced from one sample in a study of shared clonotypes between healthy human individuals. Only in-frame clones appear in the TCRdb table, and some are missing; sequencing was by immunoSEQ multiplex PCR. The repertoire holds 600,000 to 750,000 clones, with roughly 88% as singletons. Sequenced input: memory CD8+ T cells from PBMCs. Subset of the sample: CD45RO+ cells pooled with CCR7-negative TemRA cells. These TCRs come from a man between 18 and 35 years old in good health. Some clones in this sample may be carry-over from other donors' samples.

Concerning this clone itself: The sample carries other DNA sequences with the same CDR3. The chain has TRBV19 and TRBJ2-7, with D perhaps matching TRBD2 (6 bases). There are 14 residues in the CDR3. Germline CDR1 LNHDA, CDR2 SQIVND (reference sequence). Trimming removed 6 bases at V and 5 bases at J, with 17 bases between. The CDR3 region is CASRGPGRNDEQYF. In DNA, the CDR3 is TGTGCCAGTAGGGGCCCCGGGAGAAACGACGAGCAGTACTTC.

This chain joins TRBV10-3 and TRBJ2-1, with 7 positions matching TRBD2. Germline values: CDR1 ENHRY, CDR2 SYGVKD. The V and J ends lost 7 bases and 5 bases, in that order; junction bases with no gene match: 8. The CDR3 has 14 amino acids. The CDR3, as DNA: TGTGCCATCATGAGCGGGGAACTCAACAATGAGCAGTTCTTC. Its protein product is CAIMSGELNNEQFF.

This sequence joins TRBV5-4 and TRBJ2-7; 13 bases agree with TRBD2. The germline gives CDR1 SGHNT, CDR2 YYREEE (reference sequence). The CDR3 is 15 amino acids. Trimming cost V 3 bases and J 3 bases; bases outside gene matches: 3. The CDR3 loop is CASSSRLAGGYEQYF. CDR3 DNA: TGTGCCAGCAGCTCCCGACTAGCGGGAGGCTACGAGCAGTACTTC.

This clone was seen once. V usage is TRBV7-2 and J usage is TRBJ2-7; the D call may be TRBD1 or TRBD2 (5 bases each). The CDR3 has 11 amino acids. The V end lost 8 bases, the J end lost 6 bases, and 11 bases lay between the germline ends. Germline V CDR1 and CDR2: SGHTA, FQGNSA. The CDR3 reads CASSAGGEQYF. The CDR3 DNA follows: TGTGCCAGCTCCGCTGGGGGCGAGCAGTACTTC.

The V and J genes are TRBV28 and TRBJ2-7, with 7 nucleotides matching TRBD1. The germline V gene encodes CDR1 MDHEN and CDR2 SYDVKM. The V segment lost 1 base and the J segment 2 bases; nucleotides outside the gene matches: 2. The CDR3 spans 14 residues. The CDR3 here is CASSLSQGPYEQYF. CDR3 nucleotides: TGTGCCAGCAGTTTATCACAGGGGCCCTACGAGCAGTACTTC.

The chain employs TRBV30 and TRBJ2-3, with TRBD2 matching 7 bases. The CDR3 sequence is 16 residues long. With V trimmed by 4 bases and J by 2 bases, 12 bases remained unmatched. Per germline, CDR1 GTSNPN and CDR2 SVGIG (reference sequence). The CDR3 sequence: CAWIGVGAGVTDTQYF. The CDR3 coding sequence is TGTGCCTGGATTGGGGTAGGGGCGGGGGTCACAGATACGCAGTATTTT.

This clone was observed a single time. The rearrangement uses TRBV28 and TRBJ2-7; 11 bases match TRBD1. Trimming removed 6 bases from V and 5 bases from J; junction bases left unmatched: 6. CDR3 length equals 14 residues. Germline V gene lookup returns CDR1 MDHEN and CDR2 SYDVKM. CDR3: CASRPGTGGDEQYF. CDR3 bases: TGTGCCAGCAGACCCGGGACAGGGGGTGACGAGCAGTACTTC. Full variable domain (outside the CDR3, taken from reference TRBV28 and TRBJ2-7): DVKVTQSSRYLVKRTGEKVFLECVQDMDHENMFWYRQDPGLGLRLIYFSYDVKMKEKGDIPEGYSVSREKKERFSLILESASTNQTSMYLCASRPGTGGDEQYFGPGTRLTVT.

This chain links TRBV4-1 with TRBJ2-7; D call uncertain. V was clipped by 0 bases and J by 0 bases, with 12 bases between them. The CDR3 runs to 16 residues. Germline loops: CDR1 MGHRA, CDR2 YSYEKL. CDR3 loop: CASSQDGWGSSYEQYF. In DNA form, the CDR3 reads TGCGCCAGCAGCCAAGACGGATGGGGAAGCTCCTACGAGCAGTACTTC.